One and the same sample provided the 24 T cell receptor beta chains below, sequenced in a study of shared clonotypes between healthy human individuals. The method was immunoSEQ multiplex PCR; TCRdb's version includes in-frame clones alone and lacks a portion of them. There are about 820,000 clones in the sample; more than 85% occur only once, and around 24% lies in the top ten. CD45RO-negative CD8 cells positively selected for CCR7 made up the naive population, which excluded terminally differentiated effector memory CD45RA+ cells. The sample was naive CD8+ T cells sorted from blood. These receptor sequences come from a man aged 25-45 years in good health.

The rearrangement joins TRBV5-1 to TRBJ1-5; a weak D match, TRBD1 (5 bases). CDR1 and CDR2 from the germline V gene are SGHRS and YFSETQ. The V end lost 2 bases, the J end lost 6 bases, and 9 bases lay between the germline ends. The CDR3 spans 13 residues. The CDR3 here is CASSFSGGQPQHF. CDR3 DNA sequence: TGCGCCAGCAGCTTCAGCGGGGGTCAGCCCCAGCATTTT.

The V gene is TRBV27, the J gene TRBJ2-3; D ambiguous. V was pared by 5 bases and J by 2 bases, with 11 bases between. Germline V gives CDR1 MNHEY, CDR2 SMNVEV (reference sequence). The length of the CDR3 is 14 residues. The CDR3 sequence: CASSELDPTDTQYF. For the CDR3, the DNA is TGTGCCAGCAGTGAGTTGGATCCCACAGATACGCAGTATTTT.

V usage is TRBV4-3 and J usage is TRBJ1-2, with a possible D match to TRBD1 (5 bases). Germline V gene sequence: CDR1 LGHNA, CDR2 YSLEER. Trimming stripped 0 bases from V and 4 bases from J, with 18 bases between. The CDR3 sequence is 17 residues long. CDR3 region: CASSQDEPGPDAYGYTF. The CDR3 DNA sequence: TGCGCCAGCAGCCAAGATGAGCCAGGGCCGGATGCCTATGGCTACACCTTC.

The gene calls are TRBV10-3 and TRBJ2-7, with TRBD1 identical over 10 bases. This CDR3 comprises 16 residues. The V and J ends lost 2 bases and 2 bases, in that order; junction bases with no gene match: 6. Germline CDR1 is ENHRY and CDR2 is SYGVKD. CDR3 protein: CAISEPGTGVTYEQYF. CDR3 coding DNA: TGTGCCATCAGTGAGCCAGGGACAGGGGTTACCTACGAGCAGTACTTC.

V usage is TRBV10-1 and J usage is TRBJ2-7, with D possibly called TRBD1 or TRBD2 (5 bases each). The CDR3 length is 14 residues. V dropped 3 bases and J dropped 2 bases, with 11 bases sitting between them. Germline V gene lookup returns CDR1 WNHNN and CDR2 SYGVQD (reference sequence). In nucleotides, the CDR3 is TGCGCCAGCAGTGACCCGGGGCCCCCCTACGAGCAGTACTTC. This sequence encodes CASSDPGPPYEQYF.

The chain has TRBV4-3 and TRBJ2-7, with 7 bases aligning to TRBD2. CDR1 and CDR2 from the germline V gene are LGHNA and YSLEER. The CDR3 runs to 17 residues. The ends lost 0 bases at V and 3 bases at J; junction bases unmatched: 11. The CDR3 region is CASSQDGGSATYYEQYF. The CDR3, as DNA: TGCGCCAGCAGCCAAGATGGCGGGAGCGCGACTTACTACGAGCAGTACTTC.

The chain couples TRBV7-9 to TRBJ1-3, with 7 bases identical to TRBD1. V was clipped by 3 bases and J by 4 bases; unmatched bases: 6. This CDR3 has 15 residues. Germline V CDR1 and CDR2: SEHNR, FQNEAQ (reference sequence). The CDR3 is CASSFPTGAGNTIYF. CDR3 sequence (DNA): TGTGCCAGCAGCTTCCCCACAGGGGCCGGAAACACCATATATTTT.

V usage is TRBV28 and J usage is TRBJ2-5; D may be TRBD1 or TRBD2 (6 bases each). The CDR3 has 14 residues. Trimming removed 7 bases from V and 5 bases from J, with 17 bases in between. CDR1 and CDR2 (germline): MDHEN, SYDVKM. CDR3 sequence (DNA): TGTGCCAGCACCCCCCCTAGGGGGGCGGAGACCCAGTACTTC. Translated: CASTPPRGAETQYF. Full variable domain (remainder filled in from reference TRBV28 and TRBJ2-5): DVKVTQSSRYLVKRTGEKVFLECVQDMDHENMFWYRQDPGLGLRLIYFSYDVKMKEKGDIPEGYSVSREKKERFSLILESASTNQTSMYLCASTPPRGAETQYFGPGTRLLVL.

To note about this clone: The same CDR3 also results from other DNA sequences found in this sample. The chain couples TRBV27 to TRBJ2-1; 13 bases fit TRBD2. The germline V gene has CDR1 MNHEY and CDR2 SMNVEV (reference sequence). The CDR3 has 15 residues. V trimming: 5 bases; J trimming: 7 bases; junction bases outside the gene matches: 5. Here the CDR3 reads CASSPGLAGVNEQFF. CDR3 nucleotides: TGTGCCAGCAGTCCTGGACTAGCGGGAGTAAATGAGCAGTTCTTC.

This chain links TRBV18 with TRBJ2-4, with 11 bases lining up with TRBD1. The V segment lost 4 bases and the J segment 3 bases; nucleotides outside the gene matches: 5. The CDR3 sequence is 16 residues long. In germline, CDR1 is KGHSH, CDR2 LQKENI. The CDR3 DNA sequence: TGTGCCAGCTCACTATCGGGACAGGGGGTCAAAAACATTCAGTACTTC. Translated: CASSLSGQGVKNIQYF.

The gene calls are TRBV12-2 and TRBJ2-7; the DNA was not compared with TRBD2, the D call given in the table. TRBV12-2 is assigned pseudogene status. The CDR3 totals 15 residues. The CDR3: CASRLAKASDDEQYF. The CDR3 DNA reads TGTGCAAGTCGCTTAGCGAAGGCTAGCGACGACGAGCAGTACTTC.

This chain links TRBV7-6 with TRBJ2-5; the D gene is possibly TRBD2 (6 bases). V lost 5 bases and J lost 4, with 14 bases in between. This CDR3 comprises 14 residues. Germline CDR1 reads SGHVS; CDR2 reads FNYEAQ. CDR3 region: CASSKTGTRETQYF. The CDR3 region has the DNA TGTGCCAGCAGCAAGACCGGGACTCGAGAGACCCAGTACTTC.

The J gene is TRBJ2-1, the V gene TRBV7-9; TRBD1 agrees at 8 bases. Germline V gives CDR1 SEHNR, CDR2 FQNEAQ (reference sequence). Trimming cost V 0 bases and J 8 bases; bases outside gene matches: 9. The CDR3 is 16 residues long. The CDR3 DNA reads as TGTGCCAGCAGCTTAGCACAGGGGGGCTGGACGGATGAGCAGTTCTTC. It translates to CASSLAQGGWTDEQFF. The variable domain in full, completed from reference TRBV7-9 and TRBJ2-1, reads DTGVSQNPRHKITKRGQNVTFRCDPISEHNRLYWYRQTLGQGPEFLTYFQNEAQLEKSRLLSDRFSAERPKGSFSTLEIQRTEQGDSAMYLCASSLAQGGWTDEQFFGPGTRLTVL.

The J gene is TRBJ2-7, the V gene TRBV5-1; D gene uncertain. The V and J ends lost 5 bases and 0 bases respectively, with 12 bases between them. This CDR3 region has 14 residues. Per germline, CDR1 SGHRS and CDR2 YFSETQ. The CDR3 loop reads CASRGGPSSYEQYF. Written as DNA, the CDR3 is TGCGCCAGCAGGGGCGGACCTTCCTCCTACGAGCAGTACTTC.

The V and J genes are TRBV7-9 and TRBJ2-1; D gene unclear. Trimming removed 5 bases at V and 0 bases at J, with 17 bases between. CDR1 SEHNR and CDR2 FQNEAQ come from the germline V gene (reference sequence). The CDR3 is 17 amino acids. The DNA of the CDR3 is TGTGCCAGCAGCCCCCCAGCCCTTAGCCGCTCCTACAATGAGCAGTTCTTC. Translating gives CASSPPALSRSYNEQFF.

V gene TRBV19 combines with J gene TRBJ2-7; 8 bases fit TRBD2. V gave up 7 bases and J gave up 4 bases; unmatched junction bases: 12. This CDR3 region has 15 residues. Germline V CDR1 and CDR2: LNHDA, SQIVND (reference sequence). The CDR3 DNA is TGTGCCAGTACCCCCGGGACTAGGGGAGGGTACGAGCAGTACTTC. This translates into CASTPGTRGGYEQYF. Based on the CDR3 plus reference TRBV19 and TRBJ2-7, the full variable domain is DGGITQSPKYLFRKEGQNVTLSCEQNLNHDAMYWYRQDPGQGLRLIYYSQIVNDFQKGDIAEGYSVSREKKESFPLTVTSAQKNPTAFYLCASTPGTRGGYEQYFGPGTRLTVT.

Written as DNA, the CDR3 is TGTGCCATCAGACCGGGACAGTCCTACGAGCAGTACTTC. It translates to CAIRPGQSYEQYF. This chain links TRBV10-3 with TRBJ2-7; 7 bases line up with TRBD1. With V trimmed by 6 bases and J by 1 base, 3 bases remained unmatched. Germline V gene data show CDR1 as ENHRY and CDR2 as SYGVKD. This CDR3 has 13 residues.

With regard to this clone: A much bigger clone sits one base away, suggesting this may be a read error. The V and J genes are TRBV7-6 and TRBJ2-5; D remains ambiguous. The CDR3 loop spans 10 amino acids. V was pared by 8 bases and J by 5 bases, with 6 bases between. The germline gives CDR1 SGHVS, CDR2 FNYEAQ. The CDR3 DNA sequence: TGTGCCAGCGGGGTGGAGACCCAGTACTTC. As protein: CASGVETQYF.

The gene calls are TRBV14 and TRBJ2-2; D gene ambiguous. CDR3 length: 15 amino acids. Germline CDR1 reads SGHDN; CDR2 reads FVKESK. The ends were cut back, 4 bases at V and 1 base at J, with 10 bases in the middle. The CDR3 is CASSLKAENTGELFF. The CDR3 DNA sequence: TGTGCCAGCAGCCTTAAGGCAGAGAACACCGGGGAGCTGTTTTTT. The full variable domain, in which reference TRBV14 and TRBJ2-2 provide the parts outside the CDR3, is EAGVTQFPSHSVIEKGQTVTLRCDPISGHDNLYWYRRVMGKEIKFLLHFVKESKQDESGMPNNRFLAERTGGTYSTLKVQPAELEDSGVYFCASSLKAENTGELFFGEGSRLTVL.

The chain links TRBV2 to TRBJ2-1, with TRBD1 as a possible D gene (6 bases). V was pared by 6 bases and J by 0 bases, with 9 bases between. CDR1 SNHLY and CDR2 FYNNEI come from the germline V gene. CDR3 length: 14 residues. CDR3 in DNA: TGTGCCAGCAGACCGGACAGCTCCTACAATGAGCAGTTCTTC. This sequence encodes CASRPDSSYNEQFF.

To note about this clone: Other DNA sequences in the sample encode the same CDR3. The chain carries TRBV2 and TRBJ2-7; the D gene is possibly TRBD1 (5 bases). Trimming removed 8 bases at V and 0 bases at J, with 11 bases between. This CDR3 comprises 13 residues. CDR1 and CDR2 (germline): SNHLY, FYNNEI. CDR3 DNA sequence: TGTGCCAGCTCAGGGCCCAGCTCCTACGAGCAGTACTTC. Its translation is CASSGPSSYEQYF.

The chain combines TRBV19 with TRBJ1-2; no clear D. This CDR3 contains 14 residues. CDR1 and CDR2 (germline): LNHDA, SQIVND (reference sequence). Trimming stripped 2 bases from V and 3 bases from J, with 10 bases between. This CDR3 is CASSIFRRDYGYTF. The CDR3 DNA reads TGTGCCAGTAGTATATTTCGCCGGGACTATGGCTACACCTTC.

V usage is TRBV6-5 and J usage is TRBJ2-1, with no clear D. Germline CDR1 MNHEY, CDR2 SVGAGI. The V and J ends lost 3 bases and 3 bases respectively, with 6 bases between them. This CDR3 has 13 amino acids. The CDR3 nucleotides are TGTGCCAGCAGTTATGGCATCTACAATGAGCAGTTCTTC. It encodes CASSYGIYNEQFF.

The J gene is TRBJ2-1, the V gene TRBV27; tentative D call: TRBD2 (5 bases). V was pared by 6 bases and J by 1 base, with 10 bases between. The germline V gene encodes CDR1 MNHEY and CDR2 SMNVEV (reference sequence). This CDR3 spans 14 amino acids. The DNA for the CDR3 is TGTGCCAGCAGCCGTAGCGTATCCTACAATGAGCAGTTCTTC. This sequence encodes CASSRSVSYNEQFF.